This T cell receptor (beta chain) derives from a study of blood T cell repertoires in COVID-19. The J segment lost 4 bases and the V segment lost 4 bases, leaving 11 bases of the junction unmatched. The CDR3 runs to 16 residues. Germline values: CDR1 LGHDT, CDR2 YNNKEL (reference sequence). Repertoires were generated with immunoSEQ multiplex PCR, while TCRdb's copy carries only in-frame clones and drops some. The repertoire consists of approximately 130,000 clones, with roughly 90% occurring once and the leading ten covering 6.5% to 9%. The sequenced material came from peripheral blood. The TCR was taken from a man in his fifties or sixties with acute or convalescent COVID-19. The V and J genes are TRBV3-1 (or the pseudogene TRBV3-2) and TRBJ1-1, with TRBD1 matching over 8 bases. The CDR3 is CASSPRSQGAFTEAFF. CDR3 nucleotides: TGTGCCAGCAGCCCCCGCTCCCAGGGGGCTTTCACTGAAGCTTTCTTT.